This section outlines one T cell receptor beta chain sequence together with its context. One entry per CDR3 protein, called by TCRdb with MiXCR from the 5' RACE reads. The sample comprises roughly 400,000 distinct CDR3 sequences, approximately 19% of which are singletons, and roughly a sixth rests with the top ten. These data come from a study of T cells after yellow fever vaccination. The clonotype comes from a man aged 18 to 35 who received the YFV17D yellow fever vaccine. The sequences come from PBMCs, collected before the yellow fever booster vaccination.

The CDR3 region is CASRFAKSTEAFF. CDR3 in DNA: TGTGCCAGCAGATTCGCAAAGAGCACTGAAGCTTTCTTT. This sequence joins TRBV7-2 and TRBJ1-1; D is uncertain. V was trimmed by 6 bases and J by 4 bases, leaving 12 bases between them. The CDR3 length is 13 residues. The V gene's germline CDR1 is SGHTA and CDR2 FQGNSA. Filled out from reference TRBV7-2 and TRBJ1-1, the complete variable domain reads GAGVSQSPSNKVTEKGKDVELRCDPISGHTALYWYRQSLGQGLEFLIYFQGNSAPDKSGLPSDRFSAERTGGSVSTLTIQRTQQEDSAVYLCASRFAKSTEAFFGQGTRLTVV.